Each of the 17 T cell receptor beta chains below was sequenced from the same sample in a study of blood T cell repertoires in COVID-19. This table comes from immunoSEQ multiplex PCR, and its TCRdb copy is limited to in-frame clones, with some not included. The sample consists of more than 85,000 clones, about 85% of them appearing once. The sequenced material came from peripheral blood. The receptor set was obtained from a human donor in a cohort sampled during active COVID-19.

The J gene is TRBJ1-1, the V gene TRBV20-1; D is possibly TRBD1 (5 bases). The CDR3 length is 11 residues. CDR1 DFQATT and CDR2 SNEGSKA come from the germline V gene (reference sequence). V lost 3 bases and J lost 7, with 9 bases in between. DNA of the CDR3: TGCAGTGCTAGGGTACAGGTTGAAGCTTTCTTT. Amino acids: CSARVQVEAFF.

The chain employs TRBV3-1 (or the pseudogene TRBV3-2) and TRBJ2-1; 9 nucleotides line up with TRBD2. The germline CDR1 and CDR2 sequences are LGHDT and YNNKEL (reference sequence). After removal of 5 bases from V and 8 bases from J, the junction contained 13 bases not matched to a gene. This CDR3 is built from 16 residues. CDR3 residues: CASSNLAGKGTYEQFF. As DNA, the CDR3 is TGTGCCAGCAGCAACCTAGCGGGGAAGGGGACCTATGAGCAGTTCTTC.

The V and J genes are TRBV11-3 and TRBJ1-1; weak D call: TRBD1 (6 bases). Germline CDR1 is SGHNT and CDR2 is YENEEA. V was clipped by 5 bases and J by 4 bases, with 14 bases between them. CDR3 size: 14 residues. Here the CDR3 DNA reads TGTGCCAGCAGCACCAATACAGGGTCCACTGAAGCTTTCTTT. It is translated as CASSTNTGSTEAFF.

Ten or more counts support this clone. Other DNA sequences in this sample translate to the same CDR3. The chain combines TRBV5-6 with TRBJ2-7; 10 positions match TRBD2. The trim removed 0 bases at V and 1 base at J, leaving 1 base unmatched. This CDR3 is 15 amino acids long. Germline V gene sequence: CDR1 SGHDT, CDR2 YYEEEE. Here the CDR3 reads CASSLERGGSYEQYF. CDR3 nucleotide sequence: TGTGCCAGCAGCTTGGAGCGGGGGGGTTCCTACGAGCAGTACTTC.

This rearrangement joins TRBV11-2 to TRBJ1-1, with D possibly being TRBD1 (5 bases). The CDR3 covers 16 residues. Germline V lookup: CDR1 SGHAT, CDR2 FQNNGV. The V gene lost 2 bases and the J gene lost 2 bases, with 15 bases spanning the gap. The CDR3 DNA is TGTGCCAGCAGCTTAAGGGGCCGGGGGGAAAACACTGAAGCTTTCTTT. It translates to CASSLRGRGENTEAFF.

There are a few counts of this clone. This chain joins TRBV3-1 (or the pseudogene TRBV3-2) and TRBJ2-2, with D perhaps TRBD1 (6 bases). There are 15 residues in the CDR3. From germline, CDR1 is LGHDT and CDR2 YNNKEL (reference sequence). Trimming left V 1 base short and J 1 base short, with 7 bases between. CDR3 nucleotides: TGTGCCAGCAGCCAAGGGACAGTGAACACCGGGGAGCTGTTTTTT. Its protein product is CASSQGTVNTGELFF.

This chain joins TRBV5-4 and TRBJ1-2; D remains ambiguous. In germline, CDR1 is SGHNT, CDR2 YYREEE (reference sequence). The V end lost 1 base, the J end lost 0 bases, and 7 bases lay between the germline ends. The CDR3 length is 14 residues. Here the CDR3 DNA reads TGTGCCAGCAGCTTGAGGGAGACTAACTATGGCTACACCTTC. Protein: CASSLRETNYGYTF.

V is TRBV7-2 and J is TRBJ1-6, with 7 bases aligning to TRBD1. The germline V gene has CDR1 SGHTA and CDR2 FQGNSA. The CDR3 loop spans 16 amino acids. Trimming at V came to 1 base and at J to 7 bases, leaving 7 bases not matched to a gene. The CDR3 nucleotides are TGTGCCAGCAGCTTAGGACAGGGCCGTTCGAATTCACCCCTCCACTTT. This codes for CASSLGQGRSNSPLHF.

This chain uses TRBV6-4 with TRBJ2-1, with 9 bases fitting TRBD1. Germline values: CDR1 MRHNA, CDR2 SNTAGT. The CDR3 extends over 16 amino acids. V dropped 4 bases and J dropped 4; count of bases not matched to a gene: 8. CDR3 nucleotide sequence: TGTGCCAGCAGTGCCGAGACAGGGGGACGTTACAATGAGCAGTTCTTC. Its protein is CASSAETGGRYNEQFF.

V is TRBV5-1 and J is TRBJ1-6; D unclear. CDR1 and CDR2 from the germline V gene are SGHRS and YFSETQ. This CDR3 has 17 residues. The V end was cut by 1 base, the J end by 0 bases, with 11 bases between. CDR3 DNA sequence: TGCGCCAGCAGCTTGAACTCAGCGAGCTCCTATAATTCACCCCTCCACTTT. This codes for CASSLNSASSYNSPLHF.

The V call is TRBV6-5, the J call TRBJ1-1; D uncertain. Trimming left V 8 bases short and J 4 bases short, with 14 bases between. Germline-derived CDR1 and CDR2 are MNHEY and SVGAGI. The CDR3 extends over 13 amino acids. The CDR3 loop reads CASFRGISTEAFF. CDR3 nucleotides: TGTGCCAGCTTCAGAGGAATTAGCACTGAAGCTTTCTTT.

The chain is built from TRBV30 and TRBJ1-5, with unresolved D. Germline CDR1 and CDR2: GTSNPN and SVGIG (reference sequence). V lost 2 bases and J 0 bases, leaving 11 bases between the germline ends. The CDR3 has 15 residues. DNA of the CDR3: TGTGCCTGGAGTTTCGGTGGGAGTAGCAATCAGCCCCAGCATTTT. As protein: CAWSFGGSSNQPQHF.

V is TRBV6-5 and J is TRBJ2-3; 7 nucleotides agree with TRBD2. CDR1 and CDR2 (germline): MNHEY, SVGAGI. The CDR3 is 15 residues long. The junction had 10 bases not matched to a gene; V was cut back by 6 bases and J by 4 bases. CDR3 sequence: CASRPRLAAADTQYF. CDR3 DNA: TGTGCCAGCAGGCCCAGACTAGCCGCAGCAGATACGCAGTATTTT.

The chain combines TRBV7-9 with TRBJ2-7; 8 nucleotides agree with TRBD2. The junction had 13 bases not matched to a gene; V was cut back by 1 base and J by 5 bases. The CDR3 spans 17 residues. Per the germline V gene, CDR1 is SEHNR and CDR2 is FQNEAQ (reference sequence). The CDR3: CASSLDSSGRRSDEQYF. CDR3 nucleotides: TGTGCCAGCAGCTTAGACTCTAGCGGGCGACGATCGGACGAGCAGTACTTC.

The chain joins TRBV2 to TRBJ2-7, with 7 bases fitting TRBD1. Unmatched junction bases numbered 6, after V lost 7 bases and J lost 3 bases. This CDR3 has 13 residues. The germline CDR1 and CDR2 sequences are SNHLY and FYNNEI. The CDR3 sequence is CASKGQTFYEQYF. The CDR3 DNA follows: TGTGCCAGCAAGGGACAGACATTCTACGAGCAGTACTTC.

Comment on this clone: The same CDR3 also results from other DNA sequences found in this sample. CDR3 amino acids: CASSLGGAGELFF. The DNA for the CDR3 is TGTGCCAGCAGTTTAGGGGGCGCCGGGGAGCTGTTTTTT. V is TRBV28 and J is TRBJ2-2, with TRBD1 as a possible D gene (6 bases). V lost 2 bases to trimming and J lost 6 bases, with 7 bases between them. The CDR3 contains 13 residues. Germline CDR1 reads MDHEN; CDR2 reads SYDVKM.

J is TRBJ1-6 and V is TRBV7-9; TRBD1 agrees at 9 bases. The CDR3 contains 15 residues. V shed 5 bases, J shed 10 bases, and the junction held 9 bases outside the gene matches. Per germline, CDR1 SEHNR and CDR2 FQNEAQ (reference sequence). CDR3 region: CASSPDGQGNSPLHF. The CDR3 nucleotides are TGTGCCAGCAGCCCGGACGGACAGGGGAACTCACCCCTCCACTTT.